This TCR beta chain was documented in a study of blood T cell repertoires in COVID-19 (TCRdb year 2020). Study-level background: Collaborator samples came from the United States, Italy and Spain and covered acute and convalescent phases of COVID-19. Where HLA class I and class II types were available, the types were taken from metadata supplied by the sample provider, not from assay-based typing. Subjects who had been exposed to COVID-19, were actively infected with it, or had recovered from it provided the deeply sampled blood TCRbeta repertoires that made up the dataset. The material from the prospective study consisted of cDNA or gDNA derived from T cells, B-cell-depleted T cells, or PBMCs. Sample metadata almost always included a de-identified subject ID, COVID-19 status, age in years and sex. Samples came from the ongoing ImmuneRACE study (first 160 participants) plus 1,254 subjects from 6 global collaborators. The repertoires were made available in a free public database intended to serve as a resource for research on the immune response to SARS-CoV-2. Beyond this particular receptor, the publication reports: How much clinical and demographic metadata was included differed by source and by participant, and the metadata was provided uncurated.

Participants in the prospective study were aged roughly 18 to 100 years, lived in 20 to 25 United States geographic areas, and enrolled through a virtual design. Cohort assignment in the prospective study relied on participant-reported clinical history from a screening survey and a study questionnaire. ImmuneRACE Cohort 3 recovered participants were defined by two consecutive negative NP/OP PCR tests, healthcare professional clearance, or symptom resolution. In the prospective study, whole blood, serum and a nasopharyngeal or oropharyngeal swab were collected from each participant by mobile phlebotomists. Over a roughly two-month period, participants in the prospective study had the option of providing additional blood draws and questionnaires. Blood samples from the prospective study were shipped frozen or at room temperature prior to DNA extraction. Comment on this clone: No cognate antigen has been identified for it. Base qualities are not at hand, and no much larger clone is one base apart.

TCRbeta CDR3 regions were amplified from genomic DNA by means of the immunoSEQ Assay, a bias-controlled multiplex PCR. As for how the authors treated the data: Within the assay, amplification of reference gene primers was used to estimate how many nucleated cells each sample contained. To quantify the absolute abundance of each unique TCRbeta CDR3 rearrangement, sequence reads were collapsed and filtered. Productive Simpson clonality was computed per sample as the square root of Simpson's diversity index over productive rearrangements. In TCRdb, the immuneACCESS table is reduced to in-frame sequences with V and J assigned. These tables do not hold every clone; where another copy was compared, an unresolved V gene accounts for under half, and the others remain unexplained. V and J calls and clone size are copied from that table; D and trimming were computed from the DNA. The sample contains about 310,000 clones, about 89% of them found a single time. The top ten clonotypes cover 9.5% of the sample.

Sequencing was performed on PBMCs or T cells enriched from blood (not recorded which). This receptor was obtained from a woman in her forties who had recovered from COVID-19.

The CDR3 protein: CASSRGWGQGDSPLHF. The DNA sequence is TGCGCCAGCAGCCGAGGTTGGGGACAGGGGGACTCACCCCTCCACTTT. The sequence is built from TRBV4-3 and TRBJ1-6, with 11 junctional bases fitting TRBD1. V lost 4 bases and J lost 10 bases, and the count of bases not matched to a germline gene is 9. In the germline V gene, CDR1 corresponds to LGHNA and CDR2 to YSLEER. The CDR3 spans 16 residues, from the cysteine through the phenylalanine. The entry retains the CDR3 DNA only, 48 bases that are in frame from base 1.